The 20 T cell receptor beta chains given below trace back to one sample, sequenced in a study of blood T cell repertoires in COVID-19. Produced via immunoSEQ multiplex PCR; TCRdb's table is partial and in-frame only. The sample gives some 220,000 clones, about nine tenths of which show up once; 3.1% is in the top ten. The material sequenced was PBMCs or T cells enriched from blood (not recorded which). The receptor source for this set is a woman aged 45 to 65 in a cohort exposed to, infected with or recovered from COVID-19 (not recorded which).

CDR3 DNA: TGTGCCAGCAGCTTAGCGGACGGTGGAAAGTATGGCTACACCTTC. Its protein product is CASSLADGGKYGYTF. This chain links TRBV5-6 with TRBJ1-2; D call uncertain. CDR3 length equals 15 residues. Trimming removed 2 bases from V and 5 bases from J, with 16 bases in between. Germline CDR1 reads SGHDT; CDR2 reads YYEEEE.

The chain carries TRBV2 and TRBJ2-3; D might be TRBD2 (7 bases). Trimming pared 6 bases from V and 7 bases from J, leaving 17 bases between. The germline V gene encodes CDR1 SNHLY and CDR2 FYNNEI. The CDR3 consists of 14 residues. The CDR3 reads CASRAGGALNTQYF. The DNA of the CDR3 is TGTGCCAGCAGGGCTGGGGGGGCCCTAAATACGCAGTATTTT.

The V gene is TRBV11-2, the J gene TRBJ2-7, with a weak D call TRBD1 (5 bases). This CDR3 contains 15 residues. The V gene lost 2 bases and the J gene lost 4 bases, with 15 bases spanning the gap. Germline assignment: CDR1 SGHAT and CDR2 FQNNGV. The CDR3 sequence is CASSLIVGQGYEQYF. The DNA for the CDR3 is TGTGCCAGCAGCTTAATTGTGGGTCAGGGTTACGAGCAGTACTTC.

The CDR3 nucleotides are TGTGCCAGCAGCTTTGAGCCAGACAGGGTTGGGGAGACCCAGTACTTC. It yields the protein CASSFEPDRVGETQYF. The chain employs TRBV12-1 and TRBJ2-5; the table's D gene call, TRBD1, was not cross checked with the DNA. TRBV12-1 is termed a pseudogene. The CDR3 has 16 residues.

The V call is TRBV30, the J call TRBJ1-5; 7 bases map to TRBD1. Trimming took 2 bases from V and 6 from J; bases not matched to a gene: 4. This CDR3 spans 13 amino acids. CDR1 is GTSNPN, CDR2 SVGIG, per germline (reference sequence). The CDR3 loop reads CAWSTTGVQPQHF. The CDR3 DNA is TGTGCCTGGAGTACCACAGGGGTTCAGCCCCAGCATTTT.

V is TRBV4-3 and J is TRBJ1-4; unclear D gene. With 4 bases removed from V and 5 bases from J, the gap between germline ends came to 8 bases. Germline CDR1 LGHNA, CDR2 YSLEER. The CDR3 is 13 residues long. CDR3 in amino acids: CASSLHGNEKLFF. For the CDR3, the DNA is TGCGCCAGCAGCCTTCACGGGAATGAAAAACTGTTTTTT.

The chain carries TRBV6-5 and TRBJ2-7; 8 bases agree with TRBD1. J gave up 6 bases and V 6 bases, and 7 bases lay outside the gene matches. The CDR3 length is 13 residues. CDR1 is MNHEY and CDR2 is SVGAGI in the germline V gene. CDR3: CASRPPGQAEQYF. The CDR3 region has the DNA TGTGCCAGCAGACCCCCGGGACAGGCCGAGCAGTACTTC.

For this clone: At the DNA level, this CDR3 is encoded by other sequences in the same sample as well. The rearrangement joins TRBV27 to TRBJ2-3, with 7 nucleotides matching TRBD1. The germline V gene encodes CDR1 MNHEY and CDR2 SMNVEV (reference sequence). This CDR3 has 17 amino acids. V was pared by 0 bases and J by 1 base, with 7 bases of the junction left unmatched. The CDR3: CASSLSNPGQGTDTQYF. As DNA, the CDR3 is TGTGCCAGCAGTTTATCGAATCCCGGACAGGGCACAGATACGCAGTATTTT.

V gene TRBV7-6 combines with J gene TRBJ2-7; the D gene is possibly TRBD1 (6 bases). Between the trimmed V and J ends, which lost 6 bases and 1 base, there was a span of 13 bases. CDR3 length: 14 amino acids. The germline gives CDR1 SGHVS, CDR2 FNYEAQ. CDR3 DNA sequence: TGTGCCAGCAGTTCCCTAACAGGGTCCTACGAGCAGTACTTC. It translates to CASSSLTGSYEQYF.

This chain uses TRBV7-9 with TRBJ2-3, with D possibly TRBD2 on 6 matching bases. This CDR3 contains 15 residues. Trimming cost V 4 bases and J 0 bases, with 11 bases left between them. Germline V CDR1 and CDR2: SEHNR, FQNEAQ (reference sequence). This CDR3 reads CASSSAGTSTDTQYF. As DNA, the CDR3 is TGTGCCAGCAGCTCCGCCGGGACTAGCACAGATACGCAGTATTTT.

This clone has only a few counts. The chain is built from TRBV7-2 and TRBJ1-1; D possibly corresponds to TRBD1 (6 bases). Per germline, CDR1 SGHTA and CDR2 FQGNSA. With 4 bases removed from V and 4 bases from J, the gap between germline ends came to 16 bases. This CDR3 has 15 amino acids. The CDR3 spells CASSSGQPGGTEAFF. The CDR3 DNA sequence: TGTGCCAGCAGCTCGGGACAACCTGGGGGCACTGAAGCTTTCTTT.

This clone was detected many times. This chain connects TRBV29-1 to TRBJ2-5; D may be TRBD2 (6 bases). The ends were cut back, 1 base at V and 4 bases at J, with 10 bases in the middle. This CDR3 region has 13 residues. Germline loops: CDR1 SQVTM, CDR2 ANQGSEA. This CDR3 reads CSVEVGGGETQYF. For the CDR3, the DNA is TGCAGCGTTGAAGTGGGGGGAGGAGAGACCCAGTACTTC. The variable domain in full, with the rest retrieved from reference TRBV29-1 and TRBJ2-5, is SAVISQKPSRDICQRGTSLTIQCQVDSQVTMMFWYRQQPGQSLTLIATANQGSEATYESGFVIDKFPISRPNLTFSTLTVSNMSPEDSSIYLCSVEVGGGETQYFGPGTRLLVL.

This rearrangement joins TRBV6-1 to TRBJ1-1, with a possible D match to TRBD1 (6 bases). Per the germline V gene, CDR1 is MNHNS and CDR2 is SASEGT. V was pared by 1 base and J by 6 bases, with 15 bases between. The CDR3 extends over 15 amino acids. The CDR3 DNA sequence: TGTGCCAGCAGTGAAGTCGGGGGGCGCGTCGCTGAAGCTTTCTTT. This gives the protein CASSEVGGRVAEAFF.

The chain has TRBV28 and TRBJ2-7, with D uncertain. The CDR3 contains 11 residues. The V and J ends lost 8 bases and 3 bases respectively, with 8 bases between them. Germline V gene lookup returns CDR1 MDHEN and CDR2 SYDVKM. As DNA, the CDR3 is TGTGCCAGCCGGTCTGGCTACGAGCAGTACTTC. This translates into CASRSGYEQYF.

This chain joins TRBV27 and TRBJ2-5; D possibly corresponds to TRBD2 (6 bases). The CDR3 loop spans 16 amino acids. The ends were cut back, 5 bases at V and 1 base at J, with 17 bases in the middle. Germline values: CDR1 MNHEY, CDR2 SMNVEV (reference sequence). CDR3 DNA: TGTGCCAGCAGTAGCCTGGTGGCGGGGAGCCAAGAGACCCAGTACTTC. This translates into CASSSLVAGSQETQYF.

The CDR3 is CASSQGWFSGGLTKNIQYF. The CDR3 nucleotides are TGCGCCAGCAGCCAAGGCTGGTTTAGCGGGGGGTTGACCAAAAACATTCAGTACTTC. This rearrangement joins TRBV4-1 to TRBJ2-4; TRBD2 matches at 10 bases. This CDR3 has 19 amino acids. CDR1 is MGHRA and CDR2 is YSYEKL in the germline V gene. With V trimmed by 1 base and J by 2 bases, 11 bases remained unmatched.

The sample holds one count of this clone. J is TRBJ1-1 and V is TRBV5-6, with 7 bases matching TRBD1. Looked up from germline, CDR1 is SGHDT and CDR2 is YYEEEE. The CDR3 totals 12 residues. V gave up 5 bases and J gave up 6 bases; unmatched junction bases: 4. The CDR3 loop is CASSYDRAEAFF. CDR3 DNA: TGTGCCAGCAGTTATGACAGGGCTGAAGCTTTCTTT.

The genes are TRBV28 and TRBJ1-2; D unclear. V was shortened by 1 base and J by 2 bases, with 11 bases between the two germline ends. Germline V lookup: CDR1 MDHEN, CDR2 SYDVKM. The CDR3 is 15 amino acids. Here the CDR3 reads CASSLLHRPNYGYTF. CDR3 nucleotides: TGTGCCAGCAGTTTATTGCACAGACCCAACTATGGCTACACCTTC.

This clone was detected a few times. As DNA, the CDR3 is TGTGCCAGCAGCCCCCCCAGGGGCTCTGGGGCCAACGTCCTGACTTTC. Encoded protein: CASSPPRGSGANVLTF. V and J are TRBV11-2 and TRBJ2-6; possibly TRBD1 for D (6 bases). From germline, CDR1 is SGHAT and CDR2 FQNNGV. The CDR3 is 16 residues long. Between the trimmed V and J ends, which lost 5 bases and 0 bases, there was a span of 11 bases.

This chain joins TRBV5-1 and TRBJ1-6; 7 positions agree with TRBD1. CDR1 and CDR2 (germline): SGHRS, YFSETQ. The CDR3 runs to 16 residues. The V and J ends lost 4 bases and 8 bases, in that order; junction bases with no gene match: 12. CDR3 region: CASSPTTGVKDSPLHF. Written as DNA, the CDR3 is TGCGCCAGCAGCCCGACAACAGGGGTGAAAGATTCACCCCTCCACTTT. Together with reference TRBV5-1 and TRBJ1-6, the CDR3 gives the full variable domain: KAGVTQTPRYLIKTRGQQVTLSCSPISGHRSVSWYQQTPGQGLQFLFEYFSETQRNKGNFPGRFSGRQFSNSRSEMNVSTLELGDSALYLCASSPTTGVKDSPLHFGNGTRLTVT.